This T cell receptor (beta chain) was sequenced for a study of control samples from healthy donors and cancer patients. V was pared by 4 bases and J by 4 bases, with 7 bases between. CDR1 is MNHNY and CDR2 is SVGAGI in the germline V gene (reference sequence). The CDR3 spans 12 residues. Repertoires were generated with immunoSEQ multiplex PCR, while TCRdb's copy carries only in-frame clones and drops some. The sample lists approximately 97,000 clones; around four fifths were seen once. The chain has TRBV6-6 and TRBJ1-1; no clear D. This TCR derives from a man aged 25-45 years in good health. The sequenced sample consisted of blood. For the CDR3, the DNA is TGTGCCAGCAGTTGGGATAGCACTGAAGCTTTCTTT. This gives the protein CASSWDSTEAFF.